The following is a T cell receptor (beta chain) sequence with its context. The antigen is not known. A much larger clone differs from this one at a single base, so this may be a read error. The data belong to a study of early T cells in non-severe SARS-CoV-2 infection. Across the study: Sequenced material consisted of bulk RNA (from unsorted whole blood), and chains were unpaired.

V lost 5 bases and J 5 bases, leaving 16 bases between the germline ends. Germline V gives CDR1 SGHRS, CDR2 YFSETQ. This CDR3 contains 14 residues. Broader study findings: Reliance on VDJdb matching favored anti-spike CD8 responses; private and CD4 specificities were missed.

Unique molecular identifiers were affixed to single, distinct cDNA molecules. MiXCR was run by TCRdb on the 5' RACE reads, yielding one entry per CDR3 protein. The table lists 50,000 or so distinct CDR3 sequences, 5.6% of them singletons, with under 5% in the top ten. V gene TRBV5-1 combines with J gene TRBJ2-5; D might be TRBD1 (5 bases). Sequenced sample: whole blood. This receptor was taken from an adult who was a healthcare worker with PCR-confirmed SARS-CoV-2 infection or an uninfected control (not recorded which). In DNA, the CDR3 is TGCGCCAGCAGTTCCCCAGCAGGGTCGGAGACCCAGTACTTC. Amino acids: CASSSPAGSETQYF. Together with reference TRBV5-1 and TRBJ2-5, the CDR3 gives the full variable domain: KAGVTQTPRYLIKTRGQQVTLSCSPISGHRSVSWYQQTPGQGLQFLFEYFSETQRNKGNFPGRFSGRQFSNSRSEMNVSTLELGDSALYLCASSSPAGSETQYFGPGTRLLVL.